The clone carrying this T cell receptor beta chain was recorded many times. Its antigen is unknown. TCRdb reprocessed the 5' RACE reads via MiXCR and lists one record per CDR3 protein. The table includes about 140,000 distinct CDR3 sequences, more than 13% detected once. This specimen belongs to a study of T-cell memory formation after mild COVID-19. General study findings and limits: Contracting CD4+ clones lay largely in CM and EM, with CD8+ ones residing in EMRA.

V shed 7 bases and J shed 5 bases, with 7 bases lying between them. Looked up from germline, CDR1 is KGHDR and CDR2 is SFDVKD. The CDR3 is 12 residues long. The sequenced sample was PBMCs or a T cell subset sorted from them (not recorded which). The J gene is TRBJ2-2, the V gene TRBV24-1; D ambiguous. This sequence was found in an adult woman who had mild COVID-19 (a few samples of this study predate the infection). Cell type and time point are not known. Written as DNA, the CDR3 is TGTGCCACCAGCGCAGTTACCGGGGAGCTGTTTTTT. It translates to CATSAVTGELFF.